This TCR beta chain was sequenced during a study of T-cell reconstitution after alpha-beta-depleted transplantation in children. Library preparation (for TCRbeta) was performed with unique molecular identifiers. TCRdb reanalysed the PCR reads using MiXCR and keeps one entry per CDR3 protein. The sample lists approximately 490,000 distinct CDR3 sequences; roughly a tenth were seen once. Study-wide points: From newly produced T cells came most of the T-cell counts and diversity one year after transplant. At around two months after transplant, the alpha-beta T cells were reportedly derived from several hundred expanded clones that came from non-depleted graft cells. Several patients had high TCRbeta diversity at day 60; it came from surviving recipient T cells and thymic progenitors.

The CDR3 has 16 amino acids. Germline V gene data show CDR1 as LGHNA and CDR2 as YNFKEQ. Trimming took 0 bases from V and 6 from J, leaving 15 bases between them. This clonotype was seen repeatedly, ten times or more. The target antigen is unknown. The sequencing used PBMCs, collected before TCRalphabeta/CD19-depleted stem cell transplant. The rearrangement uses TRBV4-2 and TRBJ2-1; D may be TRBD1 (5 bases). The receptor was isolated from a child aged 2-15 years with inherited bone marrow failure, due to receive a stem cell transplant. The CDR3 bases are TGTGCCAGCAGCCAAGATGGGGCCATATTGGGCAATGAGCAGTTCTTC. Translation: CASSQDGAILGNEQFF.